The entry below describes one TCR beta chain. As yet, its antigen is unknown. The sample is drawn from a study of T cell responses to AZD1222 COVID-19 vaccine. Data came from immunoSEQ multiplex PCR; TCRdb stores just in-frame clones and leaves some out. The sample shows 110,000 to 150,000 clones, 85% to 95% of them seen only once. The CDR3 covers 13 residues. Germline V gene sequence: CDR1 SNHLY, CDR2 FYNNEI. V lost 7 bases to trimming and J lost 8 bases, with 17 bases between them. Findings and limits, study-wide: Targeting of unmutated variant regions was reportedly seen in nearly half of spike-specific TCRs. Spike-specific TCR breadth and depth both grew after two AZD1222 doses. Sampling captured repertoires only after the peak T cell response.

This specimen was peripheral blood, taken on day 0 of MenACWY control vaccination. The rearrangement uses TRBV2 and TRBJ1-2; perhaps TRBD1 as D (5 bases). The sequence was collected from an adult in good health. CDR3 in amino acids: CASKLTGQRGYTF. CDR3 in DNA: TGTGCCAGCAAGCTCACAGGCCAGAGGGGCTACACCTTC.